The clone carrying this T cell receptor beta chain was counted many times. Its target is not known. This specimen comes from a study of regulatory T cells in long-lasting Graves disease. Study results and caveats: Persistent Graves' patients possessed reduced TCR diversity relative to recently diagnosed ones.

Library construction for TCR beta used iRepertoire HTBI primers and Arm-PCR of CDR3 regions. TCRdb re-analysed the multiplex PCR reads in MiXCR, keeping a single row per CDR3 protein. The repertoire has fewer than 550,000 distinct CDR3 sequences, about 15% of them found once; the top ten carry about a quarter. The germline V and J ends were trimmed by 6 bases and 3 bases, with 14 bases remaining between them. This CDR3 region has 14 residues. Germline CDR1 reads MDHEN; CDR2 reads SYDVKM. As for time point: newly diagnosed GD, antithyroid drugs for less than 3 months. There was RNA extracted from PBMCs, and the TCR library was made from it. This same sample was also part of a study on T cells in Graves' hyperthyroidism and ophthalmopathy.

This clonotype was obtained from a woman younger than 35 with Graves disease. The specimen comprised peripheral blood mononuclear cells (PBMCs), sampled at new diagnosis, from a patient treated with antithyroid drugs. The chain has TRBV28 and TRBJ2-5; D tentatively reads TRBD1 or TRBD2 (7 bases each). The CDR3 DNA reads as TGTGCCAGCAGACGGGACAGCGGGGAAGAGACCCAGTACTTC. Residues: CASRRDSGEETQYF.